Included here is one T cell receptor beta chain sequence, with context. There are a few counts of this clone. What this receptor recognizes is not known. Per-base quality was not reported, and no clone a single base away is much larger than it. Receptor libraries were prepared by the immunoSEQ multiplex PCR assay. In TCRdb, the immuneACCESS table is reduced to in-frame sequences with V and J assigned. These tables do not hold every clone; where another copy was compared, an unresolved V gene accounts for under half, and the others remain unexplained. Counted in this sample were some 140,000 clones; roughly 86% of them appeared once. Approximately 8% of the sample is in the top ten clones. Cut back by 3 bases and 0 bases, the V and J ends lie 12 bases apart. The germline V gene gives CDR1 as MRHNA and CDR2 as SNTAGT. Inclusive of the bounding cysteine and phenylalanine, the CDR3 is 16 residues long. This entry keeps only the CDR3 DNA: 48 bases, framed from base 1.

The sample originates from a study of control samples from healthy donors and cancer patients (dated by TCRdb to about 2020). Sequencing was performed on PBMCs. The chain links TRBV6-4 with TRBJ2-1, with the D gene uncertain. This TCR was recovered from a man in his fifties or sixties with head and neck cancer. CDR3 protein: CASSEAPAYSYNEQFF. The DNA sequence is as follows: TGTGCCAGCAGTGAGGCCCCGGCTTACTCCTACAATGAGCAGTTCTTC.